This T cell receptor (beta chain) was sequenced in a study of OX40 agonist ivuxolimab in advanced cancers. As for the study in general: Three patients, one with hepatocellular carcinoma and two with cutaneous melanoma, responded partially.

Systemic immunosuppression or a history of autoimmune disease excluded patients. The table came from immunoSEQ multiplex PCR; TCRdb's copy has only in-frame clones and leaves some out. In the table there are 20,000 or so clones, approximately 84% of which are singletons. Only one count was recorded for this clone. Germline CDR1 and CDR2: MNHEY and SMNVEV (reference sequence). Trimming stripped 6 bases from V and 2 bases from J, with 10 bases between. The CDR3 is 13 residues long. The J gene is TRBJ2-5, the V gene TRBV27; weak D call: TRBD1 (5 bases). Specimen: CD4+ or CD8+ T cells sorted from blood, collected in a trial of the OX40 agonist ivuxolimab. The sequence came from an adult with an advanced solid tumor such as melanoma, head and neck, liver or kidney cancer. The chain's CDR3 is CASRTRAQETQYF. The CDR3 DNA follows: TGTGCCAGCAGAACCAGGGCTCAAGAGACCCAGTACTTC.